The rows below give T cell receptor beta chains drawn from one sample of a study of STAT3 mutations in large granular lymphocyte leukemia. Only in-frame clones appear in the TCRdb table, and some are missing; sequencing was by immunoSEQ multiplex PCR. In the table there are several thousand clones, 80% to 85% of which are singletons. Specimen: peripheral blood mononuclear cells. The receptors derive from a man aged 40-55 years with T-cell large granular lymphocyte leukemia. Some clones in this sample may be carry-over from other donors' samples. The conserved cysteine and the conserved F or W are not part of the CDR3 here. Fields, in order: V gene, J gene, clone size, CDR3 protein. Where a row states a size, it is once, few, many or the class of an expanded clone; other rows omit it.

v_gene: TRBV7-9; j_gene: TRBJ2-7; abundance: .; CDR3aa: ASSGTESYEQY
v_gene: TRBV4-1; j_gene: TRBJ1-5; abundance: .; CDR3aa: ASSQDRDRYQPQH
v_gene: TRBV19; j_gene: TRBJ2-2; abundance: .; CDR3aa: ASSIATGAGELF
v_gene: TRBV5-8; j_gene: TRBJ2-3; abundance: .; CDR3aa: ASSLVGQASDTQY
v_gene: TRBV13; j_gene: TRBJ2-7; abundance: .; CDR3aa: ASSLGRQGPSYEQY
v_gene: TRBV5-6; j_gene: TRBJ2-5; abundance: .; CDR3aa: ASSLVDRGPETQY
v_gene: TRBV4-1; j_gene: TRBJ1-5; abundance: .; CDR3aa: ASSQDPGGNQPQH
v_gene: TRBV19; j_gene: TRBJ1-6; abundance: .; CDR3aa: ASSVRRENSPLH
v_gene: TRBV7-2; j_gene: TRBJ1-2; abundance: once; CDR3aa: ASSSPGQAYGYT
v_gene: TRBV2; j_gene: TRBJ2-2; abundance: .; CDR3aa: ASSEAGAGAAGAGELF
v_gene: TRBV2; j_gene: TRBJ1-2; abundance: once; CDR3aa: ASSEEASGGYT
v_gene: TRBV5-4; j_gene: TRBJ2-7; abundance: few; CDR3aa: ASSSSERPYEQY
v_gene: TRBV29-1; j_gene: TRBJ1-1; abundance: .; CDR3aa: SVAGGGGMGTEAF
v_gene: TRBV11-2; j_gene: TRBJ1-6; abundance: once; CDR3aa: ASSPRSPGQMNSPLH
v_gene: TRBV7-2; j_gene: TRBJ2-1; abundance: .; CDR3aa: ASSPQTGDNEQF
v_gene: TRBV5-1; j_gene: TRBJ2-7; abundance: once; CDR3aa: ASSYDSIYEQY
v_gene: TRBV21-1; j_gene: TRBJ2-5; abundance: .; CDR3aa: ASSKEPEGQGTQETQY
v_gene: TRBV5-6; j_gene: TRBJ2-2; abundance: .; CDR3aa: ASSLWGQRNTGELF
v_gene: TRBV18; j_gene: TRBJ1-1; abundance: .; CDR3aa: ASSPNSNTEAF
v_gene: TRBV19; j_gene: TRBJ1-1; abundance: .; CDR3aa: ASSAQGRDTEAF
v_gene: TRBV7-2; j_gene: TRBJ1-6; abundance: .; CDR3aa: ASSFRYNSPLH
v_gene: TRBV5-4; j_gene: TRBJ2-7; abundance: .; CDR3aa: ASSLGGLAAVPTYEQY
v_gene: TRBV18; j_gene: TRBJ1-1; abundance: .; CDR3aa: ASSDSMNTEAF
v_gene: TRBV15; j_gene: TRBJ1-4; abundance: .; CDR3aa: ATSRVGGREKLF
v_gene: TRBV27; j_gene: TRBJ1-6; abundance: .; CDR3aa: ASSLTVYNSPLH
v_gene: TRBV18; j_gene: TRBJ2-5; abundance: once; CDR3aa: ASSPKGETQY
v_gene: TRBV25-1; j_gene: TRBJ2-1; abundance: .; CDR3aa: ASSEYFGGWF
v_gene: TRBV28; j_gene: TRBJ2-3; abundance: .; CDR3aa: ASSPALGRAGVYTDTQY
v_gene: TRBV5-4; j_gene: TRBJ1-2; abundance: .; CDR3aa: ASSFDRVSGYT
v_gene: TRBV27; j_gene: TRBJ1-2; abundance: .; CDR3aa: ASSSDRAYPYGYT
v_gene: TRBV19; j_gene: TRBJ2-7; abundance: .; CDR3aa: ASSPGQGYAYEQY
v_gene: TRBV30; j_gene: TRBJ2-1; abundance: once; CDR3aa: AWSPGGTYNEQF
v_gene: TRBV18; j_gene: TRBJ2-7; abundance: .; CDR3aa: ASSPGGSFSYEQY
v_gene: TRBV10-2; j_gene: TRBJ2-7; abundance: once; CDR3aa: ASSVYRYEQY
v_gene: TRBV27; j_gene: TRBJ1-2; abundance: once; CDR3aa: ATLTGSGYT
v_gene: TRBV5-1; j_gene: TRBJ2-6; abundance: .; CDR3aa: ASSGQVFSGANVLT
v_gene: TRBV5-1; j_gene: TRBJ2-1; abundance: .; CDR3aa: ASSIGLESGEQF
v_gene: TRBV18; j_gene: TRBJ1-1; abundance: .; CDR3aa: ASSRAFTEAF
v_gene: TRBV5-6; j_gene: TRBJ2-7; abundance: .; CDR3aa: ASSLGGDFYEQY
v_gene: TRBV6-5; j_gene: TRBJ1-2; abundance: once; CDR3aa: ASSLAKDGPYGYT
v_gene: TRBV4-1; j_gene: TRBJ2-1; abundance: few; CDR3aa: ASSQVHGNNEQF
v_gene: TRBV10-3; j_gene: TRBJ2-7; abundance: .; CDR3aa: AISESPGTYEQY
v_gene: TRBV20-1; j_gene: TRBJ2-7; abundance: .; CDR3aa: SAAGDYEQY
v_gene: TRBV15; j_gene: TRBJ2-3; abundance: .; CDR3aa: ATSRDRTDTQY
v_gene: TRBV5-1; j_gene: TRBJ1-1; abundance: once; CDR3aa: ASSSSAGANLVAF
v_gene: TRBV2; j_gene: TRBJ2-7; abundance: .; CDR3aa: ASSESGQAPNDKY
v_gene: TRBV6-1; j_gene: TRBJ1-1; abundance: .; CDR3aa: ASTLGQGYTEAF
v_gene: TRBV7-9; j_gene: TRBJ2-3; abundance: .; CDR3aa: ASSSWDRGDTQY
v_gene: TRBV2; j_gene: TRBJ1-6; abundance: few; CDR3aa: ASSEVGTGPSDSPLH
v_gene: TRBV27; j_gene: TRBJ2-3; abundance: few; CDR3aa: ASRPGQGWTDTQY
v_gene: TRBV5-1; j_gene: TRBJ1-2; abundance: .; CDR3aa: ASSLAGGWGGYT
v_gene: TRBV6-6; j_gene: TRBJ1-5; abundance: once; CDR3aa: ASSYGGGNQPQH
v_gene: TRBV4-2; j_gene: TRBJ2-5; abundance: .; CDR3aa: ASSQPGTGEETQY
v_gene: TRBV25-1; j_gene: TRBJ1-2; abundance: once; CDR3aa: ASSEWGGNYGYT